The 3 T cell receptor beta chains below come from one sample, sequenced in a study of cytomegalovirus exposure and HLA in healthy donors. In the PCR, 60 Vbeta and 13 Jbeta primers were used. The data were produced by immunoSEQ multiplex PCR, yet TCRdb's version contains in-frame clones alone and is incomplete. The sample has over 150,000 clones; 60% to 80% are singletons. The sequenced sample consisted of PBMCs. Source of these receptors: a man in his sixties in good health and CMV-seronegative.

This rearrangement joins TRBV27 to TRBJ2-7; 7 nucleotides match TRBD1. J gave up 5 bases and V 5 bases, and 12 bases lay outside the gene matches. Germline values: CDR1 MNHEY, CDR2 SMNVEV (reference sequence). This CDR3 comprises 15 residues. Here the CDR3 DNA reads TGTGCCAGCAGTGAAGTCGGACAGGCGTTCCACGAGCAGTACTTC. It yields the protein CASSEVGQAFHEQYF.

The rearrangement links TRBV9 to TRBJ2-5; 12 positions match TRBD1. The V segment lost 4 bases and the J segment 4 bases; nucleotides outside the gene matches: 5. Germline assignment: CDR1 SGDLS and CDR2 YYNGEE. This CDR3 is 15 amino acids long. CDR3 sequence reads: CASSIGTGGVETQYF. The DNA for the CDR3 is TGTGCCAGCAGCATAGGGACAGGGGGCGTAGAGACCCAGTACTTC.

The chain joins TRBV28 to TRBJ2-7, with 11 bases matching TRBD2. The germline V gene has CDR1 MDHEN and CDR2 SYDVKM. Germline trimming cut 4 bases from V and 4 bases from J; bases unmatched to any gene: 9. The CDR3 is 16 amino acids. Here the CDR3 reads CASSSTRTSGSYEQYF. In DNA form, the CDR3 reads TGTGCCAGCAGTTCAACCCGCACTAGCGGGAGTTACGAGCAGTACTTC.